This TCR beta chain is from a study of T cells in Graves' hyperthyroidism and ophthalmopathy. TCR beta CDR3 region amplification was performed from RNA transcripts. An initial round of RT-PCR targeting the TCR CDR3 relied on the HTBI primer set. Each CDR3 protein gets one entry after TCRdb re-called the multiplex PCR reads with MiXCR. The sample holds about 260,000 distinct CDR3 sequences; less than 30% are singletons and the top ten take approximately 30%. The V gene's germline CDR1 is DFQATT and CDR2 SNEGSKA (reference sequence). Trimming pared 0 bases from V and 2 bases from J, leaving 10 bases between. The CDR3 consists of 14 residues.

Sample: blood. This chain connects TRBV20-1 to TRBJ1-1; D is ambiguous. This receptor was identified in a man aged 35-49 years with Graves' hyperthyroidism that later progressed to Graves' ophthalmopathy. The CDR3: CSARDQQKNTEAFF. CDR3 bases: TGCAGTGCTAGAGATCAGCAGAAAAACACTGAAGCTTTCTTT.